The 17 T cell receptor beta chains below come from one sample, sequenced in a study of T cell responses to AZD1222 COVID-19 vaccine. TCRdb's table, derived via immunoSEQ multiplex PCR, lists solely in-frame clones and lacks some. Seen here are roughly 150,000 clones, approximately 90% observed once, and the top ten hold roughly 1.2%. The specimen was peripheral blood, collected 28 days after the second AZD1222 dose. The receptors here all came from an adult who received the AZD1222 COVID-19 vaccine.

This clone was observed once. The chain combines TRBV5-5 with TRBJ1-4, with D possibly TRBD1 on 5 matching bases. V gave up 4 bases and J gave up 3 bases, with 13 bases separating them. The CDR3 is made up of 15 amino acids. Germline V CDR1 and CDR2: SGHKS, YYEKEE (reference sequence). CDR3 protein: CASSSVEGSNEKLFF. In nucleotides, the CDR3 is TGTGCCAGCAGCAGCGTCGAGGGGTCTAATGAAAAACTGTTTTTT. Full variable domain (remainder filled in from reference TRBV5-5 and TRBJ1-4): DAGVTQSPTHLIKTRGQQVTLRCSPISGHKSVSWYQQVLGQGPQFIFQYYEKEERGRGNFPDRFSARQFPNYSSELNVNALLLGDSALYLCASSSVEGSNEKLFFGSGTQLSVL.

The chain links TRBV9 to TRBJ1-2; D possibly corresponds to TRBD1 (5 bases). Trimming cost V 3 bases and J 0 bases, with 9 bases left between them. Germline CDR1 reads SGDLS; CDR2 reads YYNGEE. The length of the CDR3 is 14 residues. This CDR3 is CASSDRDSNYGYTF. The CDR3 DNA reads TGTGCCAGCAGCGACCGGGACTCTAACTATGGCTACACCTTC.

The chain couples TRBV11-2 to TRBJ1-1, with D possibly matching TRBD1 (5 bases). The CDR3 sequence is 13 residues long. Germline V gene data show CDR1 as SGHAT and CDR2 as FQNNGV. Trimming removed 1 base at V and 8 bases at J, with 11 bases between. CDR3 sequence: CASSLVRGGEAFF. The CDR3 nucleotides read TGTGCCAGCAGCTTAGTTAGGGGCGGGGAAGCTTTCTTT.

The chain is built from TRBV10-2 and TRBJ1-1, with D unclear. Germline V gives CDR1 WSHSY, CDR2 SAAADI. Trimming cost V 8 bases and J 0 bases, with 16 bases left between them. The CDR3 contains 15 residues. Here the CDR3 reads CASSDFGRVNTEAFF. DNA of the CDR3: TGCGCCAGCTCGGATTTCGGCAGAGTGAACACTGAAGCTTTCTTT.

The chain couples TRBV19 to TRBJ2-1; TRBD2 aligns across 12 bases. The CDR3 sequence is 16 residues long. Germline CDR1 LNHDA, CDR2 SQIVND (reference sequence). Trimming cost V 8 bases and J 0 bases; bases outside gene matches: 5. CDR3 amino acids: CASSTSGGSSYNEQFF. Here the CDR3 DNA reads TGTGCCAGTTCTACTAGCGGGGGGAGCTCCTACAATGAGCAGTTCTTC. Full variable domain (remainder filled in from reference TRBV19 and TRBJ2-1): DGGITQSPKYLFRKEGQNVTLSCEQNLNHDAMYWYRQDPGQGLRLIYYSQIVNDFQKGDIAEGYSVSREKKESFPLTVTSAQKNPTAFYLCASSTSGGSSYNEQFFGPGTRLTVL.

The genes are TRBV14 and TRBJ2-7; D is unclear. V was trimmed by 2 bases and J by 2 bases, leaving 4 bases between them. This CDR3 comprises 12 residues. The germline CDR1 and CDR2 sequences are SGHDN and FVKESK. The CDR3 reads CASSQTAYEQYF. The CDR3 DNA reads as TGTGCCAGCAGCCAAACCGCCTACGAGCAGTACTTC.

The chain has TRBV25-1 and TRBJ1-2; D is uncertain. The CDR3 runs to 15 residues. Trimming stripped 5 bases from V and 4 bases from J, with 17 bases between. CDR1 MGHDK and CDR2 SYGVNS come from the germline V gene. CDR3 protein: CASSKDPGLGYGYTF. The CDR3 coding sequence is TGTGCCAGCAGTAAAGATCCGGGGTTGGGCTATGGCTACACCTTC.

The CDR3 protein is CASSTGGWETQYF. In DNA, the CDR3 is TGTGCCAGTAGTACGGGGGGCTGGGAGACCCAGTACTTC. This rearrangement joins TRBV19 to TRBJ2-5; D may be TRBD2 (7 bases). The germline V gene encodes CDR1 LNHDA and CDR2 SQIVND (reference sequence). The CDR3 sequence is 13 residues long. V was clipped by 4 bases and J by 5 bases, with 11 bases between them.

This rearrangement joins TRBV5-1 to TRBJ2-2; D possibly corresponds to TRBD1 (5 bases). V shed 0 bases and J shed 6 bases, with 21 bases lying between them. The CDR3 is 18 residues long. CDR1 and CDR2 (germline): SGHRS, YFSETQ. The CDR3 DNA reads TGCGCCAGCAGCTTGGGTAGGCGACAGAACCCTACGGCCGGGGAGCTGTTTTTT. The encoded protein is CASSLGRRQNPTAGELFF. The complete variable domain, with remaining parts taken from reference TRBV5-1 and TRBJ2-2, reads KAGVTQTPRYLIKTRGQQVTLSCSPISGHRSVSWYQQTPGQGLQFLFEYFSETQRNKGNFPGRFSGRQFSNSRSEMNVSTLELGDSALYLCASSLGRRQNPTAGELFFGEGSRLTVL.

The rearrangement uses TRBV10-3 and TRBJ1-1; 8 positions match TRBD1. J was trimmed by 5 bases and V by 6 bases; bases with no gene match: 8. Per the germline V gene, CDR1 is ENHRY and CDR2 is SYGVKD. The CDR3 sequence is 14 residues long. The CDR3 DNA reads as TGTGCCATCAGAAGTGGGGACAGGAATACTGAAGCTTTCTTT. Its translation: CAIRSGDRNTEAFF.

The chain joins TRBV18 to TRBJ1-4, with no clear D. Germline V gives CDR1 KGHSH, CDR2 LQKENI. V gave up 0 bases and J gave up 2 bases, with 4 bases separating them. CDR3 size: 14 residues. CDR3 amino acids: CASSPPMTNEKLFF. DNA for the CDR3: TGTGCCAGCTCACCACCGATGACTAATGAAAAACTGTTTTTT.

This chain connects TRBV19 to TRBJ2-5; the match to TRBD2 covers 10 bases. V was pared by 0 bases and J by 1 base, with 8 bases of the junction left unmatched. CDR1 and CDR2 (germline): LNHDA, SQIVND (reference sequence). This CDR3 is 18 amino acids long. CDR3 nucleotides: TGTGCCAGTAGTATAGAAGGGCGGCTAGCGGGGGTCCAAGAGACCCAGTACTTC. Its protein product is CASSIEGRLAGVQETQYF.

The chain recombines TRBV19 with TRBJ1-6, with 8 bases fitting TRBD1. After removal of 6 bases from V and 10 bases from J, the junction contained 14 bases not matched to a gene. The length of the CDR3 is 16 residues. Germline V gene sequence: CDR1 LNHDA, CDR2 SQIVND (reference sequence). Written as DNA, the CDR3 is TGTGCCAGTAGCACCTTGGGACAGGCCCTAAGGTCACCCCTCCACTTT. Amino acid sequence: CASSTLGQALRSPLHF.

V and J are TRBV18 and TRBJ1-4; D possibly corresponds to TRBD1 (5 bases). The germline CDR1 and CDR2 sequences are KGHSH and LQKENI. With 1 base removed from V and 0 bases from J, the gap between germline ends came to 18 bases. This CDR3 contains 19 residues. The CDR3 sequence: CASSPRLFGAPATNEKLFF. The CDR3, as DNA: TGTGCCAGCTCACCACGTCTATTCGGGGCTCCTGCAACTAATGAAAAACTGTTTTTT.

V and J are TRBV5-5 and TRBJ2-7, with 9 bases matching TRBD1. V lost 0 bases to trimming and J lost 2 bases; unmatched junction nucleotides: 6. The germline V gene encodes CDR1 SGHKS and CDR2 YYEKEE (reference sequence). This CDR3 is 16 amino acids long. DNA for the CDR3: TGTGCCAGCAGCTTGGTCCCGGGACAGGGCCCCTACGAGCAGTACTTC. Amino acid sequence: CASSLVPGQGPYEQYF.

The CDR3 loop reads CAWSVDPDYSYNEQFF. The CDR3 region has the DNA TGTGCCTGGAGTGTTGATCCGGACTACTCCTACAATGAGCAGTTCTTC. V gene TRBV30 combines with J gene TRBJ2-1, with D perhaps matching TRBD2 (6 bases). The CDR3 is made up of 16 amino acids. CDR1 GTSNPN and CDR2 SVGIG come from the germline V gene (reference sequence). With 0 bases removed from V and 0 bases from J, the gap between germline ends came to 12 bases.

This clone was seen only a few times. CDR3 region: CASSYSNYGRITEAFF. As DNA, the CDR3 is TGTGCCAGCAGTTACTCGAATTACGGCAGAATCACTGAAGCTTTCTTT. The chain combines TRBV6-2 or TRBV6-3 with TRBJ1-1; D remains ambiguous. Trimming took off 0 bases at V and 4 bases at J, with 15 bases between the two ends. CDR1 and CDR2 (germline): MNHEY, SVGEGT. This CDR3 region has 16 residues.